This TCR beta chain is drawn from a study of T cell responses to AZD1222 COVID-19 vaccine. Turning to this clone: Its antigen remains unidentified.

Overall study results and limits: Vaccination with two AZD1222 doses was followed by a rise in Spike-specific TCR breadth and depth.

With 5 bases removed from V and 0 bases from J, the gap between germline ends came to 8 bases. This CDR3 contains 14 residues. Germline CDR1 and CDR2: KGHSH and LQKENI. The data were produced by immunoSEQ multiplex PCR, yet TCRdb's version contains in-frame clones alone and is incomplete. Among around 140,000 clones listed, 90% to 95% were seen once. The source was peripheral blood, collected 28 days after the second AZD1222 dose. This receptor was taken from an adult who received the AZD1222 COVID-19 vaccine. The chain uses TRBV18 and TRBJ1-5, with no clear D. The CDR3, as DNA: TGTGCCAGCTCAGTAGGGCCTAGCAATCAGCCCCAGCATTTT. Translated: CASSVGPSNQPQHF.